This section outlines one T cell receptor (beta chain) sequence together with its context. TCRdb re-called the 5' RACE reads with MiXCR, one entry per CDR3 protein. The sample has around 60,000 distinct CDR3 sequences, approximately 6% seen once. The sample is drawn from a study of T cells after yellow fever vaccination. Study-level points and caveats: Almost all vaccine-responding clonotypes could not be detected on day 0 in sorted memory subsets. Among primary-vaccination clones, most reappeared after the booster, at 96% for CD4 and about 90% for CD8. The bulk population could contribute abundant contaminating clonotypes to FACS-sorted repertoires.

Germline CDR1 reads DFQATT; CDR2 reads SNEGSKA (reference sequence). J was trimmed by 7 bases and V by 4 bases; bases with no gene match: 4. This CDR3 is built from 13 residues. The sequenced sample was PBMCs, either bulk or a sorted T-cell subset (CD4+, CD8+, memory, or dextramer-sorted; not recorded which), obtained on the day of the yellow fever booster vaccination. The clonotype comes from a man aged 18 to 35 who received the YFV17D yellow fever vaccine. The chain carries TRBV20-1 and TRBJ1-6, with 7 bases lining up with TRBD1. The DNA of the CDR3 is TGCAGTGCTATCCGGGACAGCAATTCACCCCTCCACTTT. This codes for CSAIRDSNSPLHF.